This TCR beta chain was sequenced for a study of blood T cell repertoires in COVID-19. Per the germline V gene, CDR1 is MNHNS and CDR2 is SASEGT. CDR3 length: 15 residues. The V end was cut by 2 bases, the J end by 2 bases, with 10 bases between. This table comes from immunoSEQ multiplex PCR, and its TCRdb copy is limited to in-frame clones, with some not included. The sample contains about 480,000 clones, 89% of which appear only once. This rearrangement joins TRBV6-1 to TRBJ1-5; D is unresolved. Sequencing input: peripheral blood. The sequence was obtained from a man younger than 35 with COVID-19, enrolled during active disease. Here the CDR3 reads CASSESRNGNQPQHF. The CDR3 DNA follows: TGTGCCAGCAGTGAATCCAGGAACGGCAATCAGCCCCAGCATTTT.